This entry lists 16 T cell receptor beta chains sequenced from one sample in a study of HIV-infected children after antiretroviral therapy interruption. Unique molecular identifiers were included in an RNA-based 3' RACE TCR library. TCRdb recomputed calls from the 3' RACE reads with MiXCR, one row per CDR3 protein. Of approximately 3,800 distinct CDR3 sequences in the sample, 4% to 5% are singletons; the top ten hold 20% to 30%. As for treatment: PENTA 11 planned treatment interruption arm or continuous ART arm. Sequencing was performed on CD45RO+ CD8+ T cells from PBMCs, pooled from several time points, taken from a donor given antiretroviral therapy, either interrupted or continuous. Sample subset: memory CD8+ CD45RO+ CD45RA- T cells. These receptors came from a pool of human donors with HIV.

In its sample, this clonotype ranks as medium-sized (0.01 to 0.1%). The chain has TRBV6-4 and TRBJ2-1; 14 bases are shared with TRBD2. Germline V gene lookup returns CDR1 MRHNA and CDR2 SNTAGT. The CDR3 loop spans 15 amino acids. Trimming removed 2 bases from V and 6 bases from J; junction bases left unmatched: 0. The CDR3 DNA follows: TGTGCCAGCAGTGACGGGACTAGCGGGGGCAATGAGCAGTTCTTC. Translation: CASSDGTSGGNEQFF.

This clonotype was seen at least ten times. This sequence joins TRBV7-8 and TRBJ2-4; either TRBD1 or TRBD2 may fit D (5 bases each). This CDR3 is 15 amino acids long. Germline V gene data show CDR1 as SGHVS and CDR2 as FQNEAQ. Trimming stripped 6 bases from V and 5 bases from J, with 17 bases between. CDR3 nucleotides: TGTGCCAGCAGTCATCAAATCGGGGCGGAAAACATTCAGTACTTC. It translates to CASSHQIGAENIQYF.

This clonotype was recorded many times. V and J are TRBV25-1 and TRBJ1-1; TRBD1 is a possible D gene (6 bases). CDR1 and CDR2 from the germline V gene are MGHDK and SYGVNS. V shed 2 bases and J shed 8 bases, with 18 bases lying between them. The CDR3 consists of 15 residues. CDR3 protein: CASSEGKRDIEEAFF. The CDR3 DNA reads as TGTGCCAGCAGTGAAGGGAAGAGGGACATTGAAGAAGCTTTCTTT. Variable domain in full (rest from reference TRBV25-1 and TRBJ1-1): EADIYQTPRYLVIGTGKKITLECSQTMGHDKMYWYQQDPGMELHLIHYSYGVNSTEKGDLSSESTVSRIRTEHFPLTLESARPSHTSQYLCASSEGKRDIEEAFFGQGTRLTVV.

This clonotype ranks as medium-sized. The chain joins TRBV9 to TRBJ2-1, with TRBD2 matching over 9 bases. V lost 4 bases and J lost 10; bases outside the gene matches: 12. The CDR3 has 15 residues. The germline gives CDR1 SGDLS, CDR2 YYNGEE. Here the CDR3 DNA reads TGTGCCAGCAGCTTTTATAGCGGGGGCCAAGGAGAGCAGTTCTTC. Residues: CASSFYSGGQGEQFF.

There are a few counts of this clonotype. The chain couples TRBV5-1 to TRBJ2-5, with D possibly matching TRBD1 (6 bases). Trimming removed 1 base at V and 2 bases at J, with 15 bases between. Germline V gene lookup returns CDR1 SGHRS and CDR2 YFSETQ. The CDR3 extends over 16 amino acids. The CDR3 DNA sequence: TGCGCCAGCAGCTTGACCCGGACAGCGCGTCAAGAGACCCAGTACTTC. This codes for CASSLTRTARQETQYF.

The table lists this clonotype with many counts. This chain connects TRBV12-3 or TRBV12-4 to TRBJ2-1; possibly TRBD2 for D (6 bases). The V end was cut by 3 bases, the J end by 1 base, with 7 bases between. The CDR3 totals 14 residues. The CDR3 nucleotides are TGTGCCAGCAGTTTGGGGGGATCCTACAATGAGCAGTTCTTC. Its protein is CASSLGGSYNEQFF.

This clonotype rates as medium-sized. This chain uses TRBV9 with TRBJ2-7, with TRBD1 matching over 12 bases. V lost 3 bases and J lost 6; bases outside the gene matches: 4. The CDR3 contains 14 residues. Per germline, CDR1 SGDLS and CDR2 YYNGEE. CDR3 region: CASSGGQGAAEQYF. CDR3 nucleotides: TGTGCCAGCAGCGGGGGACAGGGGGCTGCCGAGCAGTACTTC.

This chain connects TRBV29-1 to TRBJ1-2; D perhaps matches TRBD1 (6 bases). The CDR3 has 13 residues. Trimming cost V 3 bases and J 4 bases, with 12 bases left between them. The germline CDR1 and CDR2 sequences are SQVTM and ANQGSEA. For the CDR3, the DNA is TGCAGCGTTGACGACAGGTCTTTCTATGGCTACACCTTC. Its protein product is CSVDDRSFYGYTF. The entire variable domain, with the rest obtained from reference TRBV29-1 and TRBJ1-2, is as follows: SAVISQKPSRDICQRGTSLTIQCQVDSQVTMMFWYRQQPGQSLTLIATANQGSEATYESGFVIDKFPISRPNLTFSTLTVSNMSPEDSSIYLCSVDDRSFYGYTFGSGTRLTVV.

Ten or more counts support this clonotype. This sequence joins TRBV19 and TRBJ1-2; unclear D gene. Germline CDR1 and CDR2: LNHDA and SQIVND (reference sequence). The CDR3 has 13 amino acids. V shed 7 bases and J shed 8 bases, with 17 bases lying between them. Here the CDR3 DNA reads TGTGCCAGTATGGATCCCGGATGGGAAGGCTACACCTTC. Its protein is CASMDPGWEGYTF.

This chain uses TRBV7-9 with TRBJ2-5; the D is unclear. The germline V and J ends were trimmed by 4 bases and 3 bases, with 18 bases remaining between them. The CDR3 extends over 16 amino acids. Germline V lookup: CDR1 SEHNR, CDR2 FQNEAQ (reference sequence). CDR3 loop: CASSSPWTPWEETQYF. In DNA, the CDR3 is TGTGCCAGCAGCTCCCCCTGGACCCCTTGGGAAGAGACCCAGTACTTC.

The CDR3 here is CASSPWGGGGAGNTIYF. The CDR3, as DNA: TGTGCCAGCAGCCCCTGGGGGGGAGGGGGCGCTGGAAACACCATATATTTT. The chain combines TRBV14 with TRBJ1-3; 7 bases are a match to TRBD1. J was trimmed by 2 bases and V by 4 bases; bases with no gene match: 11. This CDR3 is built from 17 residues. CDR1 and CDR2 (germline): SGHDN, FVKESK.

This clonotype appeared a few times. The genes are TRBV4-1 and TRBJ1-1; the D gene is possibly TRBD1 (5 bases). Germline V gives CDR1 MGHRA, CDR2 YSYEKL. Trimming shortened V by 3 bases and J by 3 bases, and 23 bases separated the two germline ends. The CDR3 has 18 residues. The CDR3 loop reads CASSHARGGTSKDTEAFF. The CDR3 DNA sequence: TGCGCCAGCAGCCACGCCCGCGGGGGAACTAGCAAGGACACTGAAGCTTTCTTT.

This clonotype was counted ten times or more. The chain is built from TRBV7-3 and TRBJ2-1; 9 bases agree with TRBD2. The CDR3 is 15 residues long. The germline V gene encodes CDR1 SGHTA and CDR2 FQGTGA. Trimming removed 1 base from V and 7 bases from J; junction bases left unmatched: 5. The CDR3 protein is CASSLMASGENEQFF. DNA for the CDR3: TGTGCCAGCAGCTTAATGGCTAGCGGGGAAAATGAGCAGTTCTTC.

This clonotype showed up many times. The chain uses TRBV13 and TRBJ2-2, with D possibly being TRBD1 or TRBD2 (5 bases each). Germline CDR1 is PRHDT and CDR2 is FYEKMQ (reference sequence). The CDR3 runs 16 residues. V lost 4 bases and J 4 bases, leaving 16 bases between the germline ends. The CDR3 coding sequence is TGTGCCAGCAGCTCTCAGGGTCCGGCGGGCACCGGGGAGCTGTTTTTT. Translation: CASSSQGPAGTGELFF.

In this sample, this clonotype turned up many times. V and J are TRBV20-1 and TRBJ2-1; 14 nucleotides agree with TRBD2. Germline V CDR1 and CDR2: DFQATT, SNEGSKA (reference sequence). The CDR3 covers 18 residues. Unmatched junction bases numbered 11, after V lost 0 bases and J lost 7 bases. For the CDR3, the DNA is TGCAGTGCTAGAGAGACTAGCGGGGGGGGGCTGAGGTGGAATGAGCAGTTCTTC. It specifies CSARETSGGGLRWNEQFF.

This clonotype was recorded once. This sequence joins TRBV5-1 and TRBJ1-5; D not resolved. There are 16 residues in the CDR3. Trimming shortened V by 0 bases and J by 3 bases, and 13 bases separated the two germline ends. The germline gives CDR1 SGHRS, CDR2 YFSETQ. CDR3 in DNA: TGCGCCAGCAGCTTGGTATCGTGGATTTACAATCAGCCCCAGCATTTT. This translates into CASSLVSWIYNQPQHF.